Described below is a single T cell receptor (beta chain) sequence and its context. Its antigen is unidentified. The data originate from a study of T-cell reconstitution after alpha-beta-depleted transplantation in children. Study-wide results and limits: Where alpha-beta T cells came from about two months after transplant was reportedly several hundred expanded graft clones. Diversity and T-cell counts at one year after transplant derived mostly from new T cells.

For TCRbeta, the library was prepared with unique molecular identifiers. TCRdb reprocessed the PCR reads via MiXCR and lists one record per CDR3 protein. The table shows some 600,000 distinct CDR3 sequences, with roughly 13% occurring only once. Sequences were derived from PBMCs, mostly from graft donor cells, sampled 360 days after TCRalphabeta/CD19-depleted stem cell transplant. The clonotype comes from a male patient between 10 and 17 years old who had a stem cell transplant for acute myeloid leukemia, so the T cells may come from the graft donor.

Written as DNA, the CDR3 is TGTGCCAGCAGTTTCCCACCCTCAGGGAAGTTTAACTACGAGCAGTACTTC. Protein product: CASSFPPSGKFNYEQYF. The chain combines TRBV12-3 or TRBV12-4 with TRBJ2-7, with D possibly TRBD1 on 5 matching bases. V gave up 3 bases and J gave up 3 bases, with 21 bases separating them. The CDR3 is 17 residues long.